Below are 10 T cell receptor beta chains sequenced from a single sample in a study of blood T cell repertoires in COVID-19. Libraries were prepared by immunoSEQ multiplex PCR; TCRdb keeps only in-frame clonotypes and omits some of them. Of 300,000 or so clones listed, about 90% are singletons. The source material was peripheral blood. The receptors derive from a man in his late teens or twenties who had recovered from COVID-19.

This chain links TRBV18 with TRBJ2-7; possibly TRBD1 for D (5 bases). CDR3 length: 15 amino acids. CDR1 and CDR2 (germline): KGHSH, LQKENI. The germline V and J ends were trimmed by 2 bases and 2 bases, with 13 bases remaining between them. The CDR3 nucleotides read TGTGCCAGCTCACCAGCGGTGCAGGGAACCTACGAGCAGTACTTC. It yields the protein CASSPAVQGTYEQYF.

This chain connects TRBV7-2 to TRBJ1-5, with 7 nucleotides matching TRBD1. This CDR3 comprises 15 residues. V trimming: 1 base; J trimming: 5 bases; junction bases outside the gene matches: 5. Germline CDR1 is SGHTA and CDR2 is FQGNSA. In DNA form, the CDR3 reads TGTGCCAGCAGCTTAGGACAGGGTCTCGATCAGCCCCAGCATTTT. Its protein is CASSLGQGLDQPQHF.

The chain links TRBV19 to TRBJ2-2; 10 bases are a match to TRBD2. Germline V gene data show CDR1 as LNHDA and CDR2 as SQIVND (reference sequence). The CDR3 extends over 19 amino acids. Trimming at V came to 5 bases and at J to 0 bases, leaving 12 bases not matched to a gene. The CDR3 DNA reads as TGTGCCAGTAGTTTAAGGGCTAGCGGGGGAATAACGAACACCGGGGAGCTGTTTTTT. It yields the protein CASSLRASGGITNTGELFF.

The chain combines TRBV23-1 with TRBJ1-5; D possibly corresponds to TRBD1 (5 bases). TRBV23-1 is assigned to the ORF class and has an uncertain function. Trimming stripped 1 base from V and 5 bases from J, with 12 bases between. The CDR3 spans 15 residues. CDR3 residues: CASSQWAGYDQPQHF. The CDR3 DNA reads TGCGCCAGCAGTCAATGGGCAGGGTACGATCAGCCCCAGCATTTT.

V usage is TRBV6-5 and J usage is TRBJ1-5; a possible D gene is TRBD1 (5 bases). The germline V gene encodes CDR1 MNHEY and CDR2 SVGAGI. V was pared by 5 bases and J by 10 bases, with 21 bases between. The CDR3 length is 15 residues. CDR3 amino acids: CASSPRLGGEAPQHF. In DNA form, the CDR3 reads TGTGCCAGCAGTCCCCGGCTCGGGGGGGAGGCCCCCCAGCATTTT.

The chain carries TRBV19 and TRBJ2-5; 8 positions agree with TRBD2. The CDR3 runs 15 residues. Trimming removed 3 bases from V and 6 bases from J; junction bases left unmatched: 9. CDR1 and CDR2 from the germline V gene are LNHDA and SQIVND (reference sequence). CDR3 nucleotides: TGTGCCAGTAGTATTGGGGAAAGCGGGAGTCAGACCCAGTACTTC. Translation gives CASSIGESGSQTQYF. Together with reference TRBV19 and TRBJ2-5, the CDR3 gives the full variable domain: DGGITQSPKYLFRKEGQNVTLSCEQNLNHDAMYWYRQDPGQGLRLIYYSQIVNDFQKGDIAEGYSVSREKKESFPLTVTSAQKNPTAFYLCASSIGESGSQTQYFGPGTRLLVL.

The DNA for the CDR3 is TGTGCCAGCAGCGTAAGCGGAATTAACACCGGGGAGCTGTTTTTT. It encodes CASSVSGINTGELFF. The chain couples TRBV9 to TRBJ2-2; tentative D call: TRBD2 (5 bases). The CDR3 spans 15 residues. Germline V gives CDR1 SGDLS, CDR2 YYNGEE. The ends were cut back, 1 base at V and 2 bases at J, with 9 bases in the middle. Full variable domain (missing parts from reference TRBV9 and TRBJ2-2): DSGVTQTPKHLITATGQRVTLRCSPRSGDLSVYWYQQSLDQGLQFLIQYYNGEERAKGNILERFSAQQFPDLHSELNLSSLELGDSALYFCASSVSGINTGELFFGEGSRLTVL.

The V gene is TRBV6-5, the J gene TRBJ1-2; 7 bases are shared with TRBD1. Germline-derived CDR1 and CDR2 are MNHEY and SVGAGI. J gave up 5 bases and V 6 bases, and 9 bases lay outside the gene matches. CDR3 length equals 14 residues. The CDR3 nucleotides read TGTGCCAGCAGGCCCGGGACAGCGGCTTATGGCTACACCTTC. Encoded protein: CASRPGTAAYGYTF.

The rearrangement links TRBV5-6 to TRBJ2-7, with D maybe TRBD1 (5 bases). With 0 bases removed from V and 5 bases from J, the gap between germline ends came to 12 bases. CDR3 length: 14 amino acids. Germline-derived CDR1 and CDR2 are SGHDT and YYEEEE. CDR3 residues: CASSLVGREDEQYF. CDR3 coding DNA: TGTGCCAGCAGCTTGGTGGGCAGGGAAGACGAGCAGTACTTC.

The chain has TRBV25-1 and TRBJ1-1; 10 positions match TRBD1. V dropped 7 bases and J dropped 4; count of bases not matched to a gene: 9. Germline V CDR1 and CDR2: MGHDK, SYGVNS. CDR3 length: 15 residues. CDR3 nucleotides: TGTGCCAGCACGCGGGACAGGGGAAGGAGCACTGAAGCTTTCTTT. Protein product: CASTRDRGRSTEAFF.